This TCR beta chain stems from a study of blood T cells in healthy people across ages. Healthy Caucasian individuals from Russia aged roughly 6 to 90 served as donors. PBMCs numbering at least 6 million were isolated per sample. The use of a sample-barcoded 5' primer and a J-beta primer mix characterized a second PCR of roughly 7 to 12 cycles. One entry per CDR3 protein, called by TCRdb with MiXCR from the 5' RACE reads. The sample contains 700,000 to 800,000 distinct CDR3 sequences, 43% of which appear only once. V shed 0 bases and J shed 7 bases, with 7 bases lying between them. The germline CDR1 and CDR2 sequences are LGHDT and YNNKEL (reference sequence). There are 14 residues in the CDR3.

Material: blood. The receptor was isolated from a woman aged 55 to 70 in good health. V gene TRBV3-1 combines with J gene TRBJ1-6; maybe TRBD1 (5 bases). The CDR3 DNA reads TGTGCCAGCAGCCAAGAGGGGACCAATTCACCCCTCCACTTT. This encodes CASSQEGTNSPLHF.